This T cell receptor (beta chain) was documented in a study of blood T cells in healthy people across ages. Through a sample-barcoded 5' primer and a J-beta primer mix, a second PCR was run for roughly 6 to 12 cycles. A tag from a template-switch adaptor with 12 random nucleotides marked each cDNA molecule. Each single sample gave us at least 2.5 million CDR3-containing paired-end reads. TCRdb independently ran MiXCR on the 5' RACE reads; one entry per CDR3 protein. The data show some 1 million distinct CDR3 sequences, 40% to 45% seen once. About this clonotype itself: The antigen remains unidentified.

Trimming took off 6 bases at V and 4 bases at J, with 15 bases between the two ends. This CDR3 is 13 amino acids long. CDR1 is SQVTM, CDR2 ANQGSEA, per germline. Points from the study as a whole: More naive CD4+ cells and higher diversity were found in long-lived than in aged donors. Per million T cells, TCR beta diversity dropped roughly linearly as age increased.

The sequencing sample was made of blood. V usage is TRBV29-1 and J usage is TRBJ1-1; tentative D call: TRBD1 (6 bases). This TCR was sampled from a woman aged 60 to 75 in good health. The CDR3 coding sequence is TGCAGCGTGGATACAGGGATGGGCACTGAAGCTTTCTTT. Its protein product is CSVDTGMGTEAFF.